The 28 T cell receptor beta chains below come from one sample, sequenced in a study of CD8 T cells in ankylosing spondylitis. Study results and caveats: Among TCR beta sequences, a motif of roughly 8 highly homologous variants appeared characteristic of ankylosing spondylitis blood.

TCRdb reprocessed the 5' RACE reads via MiXCR and lists one record per CDR3 protein. The sample carries hundreds of thousands of distinct CDR3 sequences, 25% to 30% recorded once. What these receptors recognize is not known. Material for sequencing was blood, either unsorted or a sorted T cell fraction (not recorded which). These receptors all stem from a male donor with ankylosing spondylitis.

This clonotype was detected only a few times. The J gene is TRBJ2-2, the V gene TRBV3-1; no clear D. CDR3 length: 13 residues. The germline gives CDR1 LGHDT, CDR2 YNNKEL (reference sequence). Deletions cut 1 base from V and 6 bases from J, with 6 bases between. The CDR3 loop reads CASSQVVAGELFF. The CDR3 region has the DNA TGTGCCAGCAGCCAAGTCGTGGCCGGGGAGCTGTTTTTT.

The J gene is TRBJ1-3, the V gene TRBV5-1; possible D gene TRBD1, 6 bases. The V end was cut by 4 bases, the J end by 2 bases, with 10 bases between. Germline V lookup: CDR1 SGHRS, CDR2 YFSETQ. This CDR3 region has 14 residues. The CDR3 sequence: CASSRTDAGNTIYF. The CDR3 nucleotides are TGCGCCAGCAGCAGGACAGACGCTGGAAACACCATATATTTT.

Ten or more counts support this clonotype. The rearrangement uses TRBV2 and TRBJ1-5; 9 bases fit TRBD1. V lost 8 bases to trimming and J lost 9 bases; unmatched junction nucleotides: 8. Per germline, CDR1 SNHLY and CDR2 FYNNEI. This CDR3 has 13 amino acids. The CDR3 DNA sequence: TGTGCCAGCCTAGACAGGGGGTATGGGCCCCAGCATTTT. Amino acid sequence: CASLDRGYGPQHF.

This clonotype was seen more than once but under ten times. This rearrangement joins TRBV6-1 to TRBJ2-1, with D possibly being TRBD1 (6 bases). Germline-derived CDR1 and CDR2 are MNHNS and SASEGT. Trimming stripped 10 bases from V and 2 bases from J, with 15 bases between. The CDR3 contains 14 residues. This chain's CDR3 is CATDLGTTYNEQFF. The CDR3 DNA follows: TGTGCCACCGATTTAGGGACAACCTACAATGAGCAGTTCTTC.

This clonotype has a handful of counts. The V and J genes are TRBV5-1 and TRBJ2-7; 12 bases line up with TRBD2. After removal of 4 bases from V and 0 bases from J, the junction contained 8 bases not matched to a gene. Germline CDR1 and CDR2: SGHRS and YFSETQ. CDR3 length: 17 amino acids. CDR3 region: CASSPRTSGIVSYEQYF. The CDR3 DNA follows: TGCGCCAGCAGCCCGCGGACTAGCGGGATTGTCTCCTACGAGCAGTACTTC. The full variable domain, its missing parts supplied by reference TRBV5-1 and TRBJ2-7, is KAGVTQTPRYLIKTRGQQVTLSCSPISGHRSVSWYQQTPGQGLQFLFEYFSETQRNKGNFPGRFSGRQFSNSRSEMNVSTLELGDSALYLCASSPRTSGIVSYEQYFGPGTRLTVT.

The gene calls are TRBV11-2 and TRBJ1-2, with D unresolved. The V gene's germline CDR1 is SGHAT and CDR2 FQNNGV. V lost 3 bases, J lost 3 bases, and 5 bases lay in between. The length of the CDR3 is 12 residues. The CDR3, as DNA: TGTGCCAGCAGCTTCAAATACTATGGCTACACCTTC. Amino acid sequence: CASSFKYYGYTF.

Only a few counts were recorded for this clonotype. V usage is TRBV20-1 and J usage is TRBJ2-1; D is perhaps TRBD1 or TRBD2 (6 bases each). CDR1 and CDR2 from the germline V gene are DFQATT and SNEGSKA (reference sequence). The V and J ends lost 0 bases and 9 bases respectively, with 15 bases between them. The CDR3 has 14 amino acids. The CDR3 DNA is TGCAGTGCTAGAGACAGGAGGGGGAACATTGAGCAGTTCTTC. This translates into CSARDRRGNIEQFF.

The V call is TRBV4-1, the J call TRBJ1-2, with D uncertain. CDR1 MGHRA and CDR2 YSYEKL come from the germline V gene. The V gene lost 0 bases and the J gene lost 4 bases, with 6 bases spanning the gap. There are 13 residues in the CDR3. In nucleotides, the CDR3 is TGCGCCAGCAGCCAAGAGGCTCTCTATGGCTACACCTTC. Residues: CASSQEALYGYTF.

V usage is TRBV29-1 and J usage is TRBJ2-5; the D gene is possibly TRBD2 (5 bases). Deletions cut 4 bases from V and 5 bases from J, with 14 bases between. CDR1 and CDR2 from the germline V gene are SQVTM and ANQGSEA. This CDR3 is built from 13 residues. The CDR3 loop reads CSVGGGGRETQYF. The CDR3 region has the DNA TGCAGCGTTGGTGGCGGAGGCCGGGAGACCCAGTACTTC.

The chain has TRBV18 and TRBJ2-3; 8 bases line up with TRBD2. The CDR3 is 18 residues long. The germline CDR1 and CDR2 sequences are KGHSH and LQKENI. Trimming at V came to 0 bases and at J to 0 bases, leaving 8 bases not matched to a gene. This chain's CDR3 is CASSPPGSGIWSTDTQYF. CDR3 nucleotides: TGTGCCAGCTCACCACCGGGTAGCGGGATTTGGAGCACAGATACGCAGTATTTT.

The chain recombines TRBV27 with TRBJ1-5, with D maybe TRBD1 (6 bases). The CDR3 consists of 15 residues. Looked up from germline, CDR1 is MNHEY and CDR2 is SMNVEV (reference sequence). Trimming left V 6 bases short and J 3 bases short, with 15 bases between. The CDR3 loop is CASRFVSGANQPQHF. The CDR3 bases are TGTGCCAGCAGATTCGTATCAGGGGCCAATCAGCCCCAGCATTTT.

This clonotype came up a few times. V and J are TRBV20-1 and TRBJ2-4, with 8 bases matching TRBD1. The J segment lost 0 bases and the V segment lost 3 bases, leaving 7 bases of the junction unmatched. Germline loops: CDR1 DFQATT, CDR2 SNEGSKA (reference sequence). The CDR3 contains 16 residues. CDR3 nucleotides: TGCAGTGCTAGCTGGACAGGGAGAATAGCCAAAAACATTCAGTACTTC. It encodes CSASWTGRIAKNIQYF.

This clonotype was counted only a few times. The V call is TRBV18, the J call TRBJ2-3, with TRBD2 matching over 7 bases. Trimming at V came to 3 bases and at J to 1 base, leaving 4 bases not matched to a gene. CDR1 is KGHSH and CDR2 is LQKENI in the germline V gene. The CDR3 covers 15 residues. CDR3: CASSPFTSGTDTQYF. The CDR3 coding sequence is TGTGCCAGCTCACCTTTTACTAGCGGCACAGATACGCAGTATTTT.

In this sample, this clonotype turned up a few times. The chain has TRBV4-2 and TRBJ2-7, with D perhaps matching TRBD1 (6 bases). V gave up 1 base and J gave up 3 bases, with 10 bases separating them. Germline V gene sequence: CDR1 LGHNA, CDR2 YNFKEQ. The length of the CDR3 is 14 residues. In DNA, the CDR3 is TGTGCCAGCAGCCAAGGGCCCAGGGGCTACGAGCAGTACTTC. It specifies CASSQGPRGYEQYF.

This rearrangement joins TRBV5-1 to TRBJ2-7, with 8 bases fitting TRBD1. V dropped 4 bases and J dropped 5; count of bases not matched to a gene: 11. The CDR3 loop spans 15 amino acids. Germline V gene sequence: CDR1 SGHRS, CDR2 YFSETQ. CDR3 coding DNA: TGCGCCAGCAGCGCCCCAGGACAGGGTTTTCACGAGCAGTACTTC. It encodes CASSAPGQGFHEQYF.

The table lists this clonotype with many counts. V gene TRBV25-1 combines with J gene TRBJ1-4; D unresolved. The germline gives CDR1 MGHDK, CDR2 SYGVNS. The CDR3 is 12 amino acids. V lost 2 bases to trimming and J lost 5 bases, with 3 bases between them. Here the CDR3 DNA reads TGTGCCAGCAGTGAAAACAATGAAAAACTGTTTTTT. Its protein product is CASSENNEKLFF.

The rearrangement uses TRBV24-1 and TRBJ2-1; 9 nucleotides match TRBD1. The V and J ends lost 7 bases and 2 bases, in that order; junction bases with no gene match: 2. CDR1 and CDR2 (germline): KGHDR, SFDVKD. The CDR3 runs 14 residues. The CDR3 sequence: CATRGQGTYNEQFF. The CDR3 DNA sequence: TGTGCCACCAGGGGACAGGGAACCTACAATGAGCAGTTCTTC.

This chain connects TRBV9 to TRBJ1-3, with 7 bases that match TRBD1. Germline V gene lookup returns CDR1 SGDLS and CDR2 YYNGEE. This CDR3 has 16 amino acids. V lost 3 bases and J lost 0; bases outside the gene matches: 6. CDR3 nucleotide sequence: TGTGCCAGCAGCGGAGGACAGGTGCTCTCTGGAAACACCATATATTTT. This codes for CASSGGQVLSGNTIYF.

CDR3 nucleotides: TGTGCCAGCAGCTTGTTCCCGGGACCCTGGGAGACCCAGTACTTC. Protein sequence: CASSLFPGPWETQYF. This chain joins TRBV5-6 and TRBJ2-5; D is perhaps TRBD1 or TRBD2 (5 bases each). CDR1 is SGHDT, CDR2 YYEEEE, per germline. Trimming cost V 1 base and J 5 bases, with 15 bases left between them. CDR3 size: 15 residues.

The J gene is TRBJ2-3, the V gene TRBV24-1; D call uncertain. The V and J ends lost 3 bases and 4 bases respectively, with 10 bases between them. This CDR3 has 14 residues. Germline CDR1 KGHDR, CDR2 SFDVKD. CDR3 nucleotide sequence: TGTGCCACCAGTGATGGATCCCCCCCAGATACGCAGTATTTT. Translation: CATSDGSPPDTQYF.

The chain links TRBV7-8 to TRBJ2-3; 11 bases map to TRBD2. Germline CDR1 is SGHVS and CDR2 is FQNEAQ. The CDR3 sequence is 15 residues long. Trimming took 6 bases from V and 1 from J; bases not matched to a gene: 3. CDR3 sequence reads: CASRILAGGTDTQYF. DNA for the CDR3: TGTGCCAGCAGGATACTAGCGGGAGGCACAGATACGCAGTATTTT.

V is TRBV5-1 and J is TRBJ2-6; D not resolved. V lost 7 bases, J lost 4 bases, and 9 bases lay in between. Per germline, CDR1 SGHRS and CDR2 YFSETQ. The CDR3 is made up of 13 amino acids. CDR3 residues: CASRSWGANVLTF. As DNA, the CDR3 is TGCGCCAGCCGGAGTTGGGGGGCCAACGTCCTGACTTTC.

At least ten counts were recorded for this clonotype. V is TRBV6-6 and J is TRBJ1-3, with no clear D. Germline lookup yields CDR1 MNHNY and CDR2 SVGAGI (reference sequence). V was pared by 2 bases and J by 3 bases, with 5 bases between. The CDR3 covers 13 residues. CDR3 amino acids: CASSYGDGNTIYF. CDR3 in DNA: TGTGCCAGCAGTTACGGGGATGGAAACACCATATATTTT.

CDR3 nucleotide sequence: TGTGCCAGCTTCCGTGAGGGGGCCACTGAAGCTTTCTTT. Residues: CASFREGATEAFF. The chain has TRBV3-1 and TRBJ1-1; 7 bases fit TRBD1. V lost 8 bases and J lost 4; bases outside the gene matches: 7. The length of the CDR3 is 13 residues. Germline lookup yields CDR1 LGHDT and CDR2 YNNKEL (reference sequence).

This clonotype occurred a few times. V gene TRBV11-2 combines with J gene TRBJ2-7; no clear D. Germline lookup yields CDR1 SGHAT and CDR2 FQNNGV. The V and J ends lost 7 bases and 3 bases respectively, with 7 bases between them. The CDR3 consists of 11 residues. CDR3 in amino acids: CASTPSYEQYF. Written as DNA, the CDR3 is TGTGCCAGCACCCCGAGCTACGAGCAGTACTTC.

This chain links TRBV6-1 with TRBJ2-1; 12 bases are a match to TRBD2. The V segment lost 4 bases and the J segment 3 bases; nucleotides outside the gene matches: 4. Germline-derived CDR1 and CDR2 are MNHNS and SASEGT. This CDR3 has 16 residues. The chain's CDR3 is CASSALLAGGYNEQFF. In DNA, the CDR3 is TGTGCCAGCAGTGCATTACTAGCGGGAGGCTACAATGAGCAGTTCTTC.

The rearrangement joins TRBV7-9 to TRBJ2-2; unclear D gene. The CDR3 is 15 amino acids. V lost 5 bases and J 2 bases, leaving 12 bases between the germline ends. Germline CDR1 and CDR2: SEHNR and FQNEAQ (reference sequence). As DNA, the CDR3 is TGTGCCAGCAGCGCCGCTAGGGCCAACACCGGGGAGCTGTTTTTT. It yields the protein CASSAARANTGELFF.

The V call is TRBV5-1, the J call TRBJ1-2; possibly TRBD1 for D (5 bases). This CDR3 spans 16 amino acids. Trimming pared 1 base from V and 2 bases from J, leaving 15 bases between. CDR1 SGHRS and CDR2 YFSETQ come from the germline V gene. The CDR3 sequence: CASSLSLTATNYGYTF. CDR3 DNA: TGCGCCAGCAGCTTGAGTCTGACAGCTACGAACTATGGCTACACCTTC.